This T cell receptor beta chain was profiled in a study of blood T cell repertoires in COVID-19. TCRdb's table, derived via immunoSEQ multiplex PCR, lists solely in-frame clones and lacks some. The table lists about 100,000 clones, roughly 89% of them singletons. Germline-derived CDR1 and CDR2 are SGHTA and FQGTGA. This CDR3 contains 18 residues. Trimming cost V 5 bases and J 7 bases; bases outside gene matches: 13. The receptor was isolated from a man aged 65 to 85 with acute or convalescent COVID-19. The chain joins TRBV7-3 to TRBJ2-1; 14 nucleotides agree with TRBD2. The source material was peripheral blood. CDR3 region: CASSQTGTSGSIGNEQFF. CDR3 nucleotide sequence: TGTGCCAGCAGCCAAACCGGGACTAGCGGGAGTATAGGTAATGAGCAGTTCTTC. The entire variable domain, with the rest obtained from reference TRBV7-3 and TRBJ2-1, is as follows: GAGVSQTPSNKVTEKGKYVELRCDPISGHTALYWYRQSLGQGPEFLIYFQGTGAADDSGLPNDRFFAVRPEGSVSTLKIQRTERGDSAVYLCASSQTGTSGSIGNEQFFGPGTRLTVL.